This section outlines one TCR beta chain sequence together with its context. The antigen is undetermined. The data derive from a study of CD4 T cells in relation to SARS-CoV-2 and coronaviruses. Study context: ViraFEST: roughly 10-day antigen culture of PBMCs, then TCR beta CDR3 sequencing. No peptide or an HIV-1 Nef peptide pool served as negative control.

The CDR3 contains 15 residues. Germline trimming cut 7 bases from V and 8 bases from J; bases unmatched to any gene: 10. Germline V gene sequence: CDR1 MNHNY, CDR2 SVGAGI (reference sequence). Data came from immunoSEQ multiplex PCR; TCRdb stores just in-frame clones and leaves some out. The repertoire includes 20,000 to 25,000 clones, roughly four fifths of them detected once, and about a fifth sits in the top ten. The unexposed donors gave CD4+ T cells in about 2011-2018, prior to COVID-19. After around nine days of culture, CD4+ T cells were isolated. Notes on the study in general: No donor gave both pre-pandemic and post-infection samples. The cross-reactivity analysis covered only spike protein, not other viral proteins.

The sample was CD4+ T cells from PBMCs, cultured in vitro. The clonotype originates from a human donor in good health. The chain employs TRBV6-6 and TRBJ1-4; 10 nucleotides match TRBD1. CDR3 in DNA: TGTGCCAGCACTCACCGGGACAGGGGTTCCGAAAAACTGTTTTTT. It encodes CASTHRDRGSEKLFF.